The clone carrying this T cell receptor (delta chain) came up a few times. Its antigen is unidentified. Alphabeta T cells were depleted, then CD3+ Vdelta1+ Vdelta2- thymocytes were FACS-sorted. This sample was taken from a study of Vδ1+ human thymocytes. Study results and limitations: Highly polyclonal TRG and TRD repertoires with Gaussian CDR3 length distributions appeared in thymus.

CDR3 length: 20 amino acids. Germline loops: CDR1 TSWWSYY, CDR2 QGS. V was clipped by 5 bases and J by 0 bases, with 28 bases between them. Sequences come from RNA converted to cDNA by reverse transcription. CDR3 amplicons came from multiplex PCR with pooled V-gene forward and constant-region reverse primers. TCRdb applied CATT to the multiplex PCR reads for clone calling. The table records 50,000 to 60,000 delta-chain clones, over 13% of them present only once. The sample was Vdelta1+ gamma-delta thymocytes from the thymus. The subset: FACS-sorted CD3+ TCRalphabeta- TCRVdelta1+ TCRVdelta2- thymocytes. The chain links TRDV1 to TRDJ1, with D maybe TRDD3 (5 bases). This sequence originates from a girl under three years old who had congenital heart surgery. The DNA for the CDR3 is TGTGCTCTTGGGAACCTTTTACCTAAGGTGGTCGGGATGTACACCGATAAACTCATCTTT. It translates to CALGNLLPKVVGMYTDKLIF.